This paragraph covers one TCR beta chain sequence. Here immunoSEQ multiplex PCR was the method, and the copy in TCRdb shows in-frame clones only, minus some. The data hold roughly 39,000 clones, with 80% to 95% observed a single time. The sample belongs to a study of T cell changes during pregnancy in multiple sclerosis. Germline V gives CDR1 SGHDT, CDR2 YYEEEE. The CDR3 loop spans 15 amino acids. V shed 2 bases and J shed 7 bases, with 16 bases lying between them. Sequenced material: CD4+ T cells from peripheral blood mononuclear cells, taken after pregnancy. The sequence was obtained from a female donor in good health, enrolled as a control in a pregnancy study. The chain is built from TRBV5-6 and TRBJ1-5; the D gene is possibly TRBD1 (6 bases). CDR3 sequence (DNA): TGTGCCAGCAGCTTTGACGGCAGGGGAGCGCAGCCCCAGCATTTT. It translates to CASSFDGRGAQPQHF.